This TCR beta chain appears in the sequencing data of a study of OX40 agonist ivuxolimab in advanced cancers. About the investigation overall: The costimulatory receptor OX40 (CD134) was targeted by ivuxolimab, a fully human IgG2 agonistic monoclonal antibody. Intravenous ivuxolimab was administered to patients every 2 weeks at six dose levels: 0.01, 0.1, 0.3, 1.5, 3 and 10 mg/kg. Of the roughly 52 patients in dose escalation, around 19 had hepatocellular carcinoma, some 15 had melanoma, 9 had renal cell carcinoma and 9 had head and neck cancer. A male proportion of around 81% and a mean age of roughly 58 years, ranging from about 23 to 79, were recorded for the dose-escalation cohort. Patients were allowed to have had prior anti-PD-1, anti-PD-L1 or anti-CTLA-4 therapy, and 40% of the dose-escalation patients had been treated with checkpoint inhibitors. Three dose-escalation patients achieved partial responses, one with hepatocellular carcinoma and two with cutaneous melanoma. The purpose of peripheral TCRbeta sequencing was to test whether ivuxolimab changed TCR sequence diversity and led to clonal T-cell expansion. The paper reports the monotherapy dose-escalation portion (N = 52 patients) of the phase I ivuxolimab trial. Results the study describes overall, beyond this receptor: After ivuxolimab, more expanded clones were found on average in CD8+ T cells than in CD4+ T cells. At doses from 0.1 to 3.0 mg/kg, clonal expansion was seen in both CD4+ and CD8+ blood T cells between baseline and week 6. Low levels of normalized T-cell clonal expansion were also seen in some patients who did not respond. In the 0.1-3.0 mg/kg groups, partial responders were among the patients with the lowest normalized peripheral clonal expansion, particularly in CD8+ T cells. Antigen specificity was not determined for the clonally expanded peripheral T cells.

In the germline V gene, CDR1 corresponds to SGHVS and CDR2 to FQNEAQ. The V and J ends are trimmed by 4 bases and 3 bases, leaving 9 bases between them. Inclusive of the bounding cysteine and phenylalanine, the CDR3 is 13 residues long. Of the read, only the CDR3 DNA is kept; its 39 bases are in frame from base 1. Genomic DNA was extracted from sorted cells for sequencing of the TCRbeta CDR3 region. TCRbeta CDR3 regions were sequenced using the immunoSEQ Assay. TCRdb took over this immuneACCESS table, retaining in-frame rearrangements with V and J assigned. Such tables are incomplete; in checked studies, under half of the missing clones stem from an unresolved V gene, and the remainder is unexplained. Here the sample has tens of thousands of clones; about 90% occur a single time. About 0.31% of the sample rests with the top ten. Patients with a history of autoimmune disease or receiving systemic immunosuppression were excluded from the trial. Peripheral blood for TCR sequencing was collected from all dose cohorts at baseline, on cycle 4 day 1, and on cycle 7 day 1. Samples were obtained from an open-label, multicenter, first-in-human phase I dose-escalation trial of ivuxolimab. The trial enrolled adults with locally advanced or metastatic head and neck squamous cell, hepatocellular, melanoma or renal cell carcinoma. Before TCR sequencing, CD4+ T cells and CD8+ T cells were sorted from peripheral blood as separate populations.

Remarks on this clone: Which antigen it targets is not known. No base qualities exist here, and no much larger clone lies one base off it.

The receptor was derived from an adult with an advanced solid tumor such as melanoma, head and neck, liver or kidney cancer. Source: CD4+ or CD8+ T cells sorted from blood, taken in a trial of the OX40 agonist ivuxolimab. The chain joins TRBV7-8 to TRBJ1-2; matching of 6 bases hints at TRBD1 as the D gene. The sequenced DNA is TGTGCCAGCAGCTCCACAGGGTACTATGGCTACACCTTC. Translated, this is CASSSTGYYGYTF.